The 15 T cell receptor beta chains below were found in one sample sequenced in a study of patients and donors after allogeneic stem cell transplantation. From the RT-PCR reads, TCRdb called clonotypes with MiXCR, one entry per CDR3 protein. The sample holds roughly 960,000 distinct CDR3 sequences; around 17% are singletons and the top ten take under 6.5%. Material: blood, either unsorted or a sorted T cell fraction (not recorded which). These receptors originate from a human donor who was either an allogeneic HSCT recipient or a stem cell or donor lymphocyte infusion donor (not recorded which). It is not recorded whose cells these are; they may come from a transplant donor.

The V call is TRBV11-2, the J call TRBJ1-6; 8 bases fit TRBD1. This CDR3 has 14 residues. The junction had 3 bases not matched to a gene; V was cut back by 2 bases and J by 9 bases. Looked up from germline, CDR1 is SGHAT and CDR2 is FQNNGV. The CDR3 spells CASSLSGGFSPLHF. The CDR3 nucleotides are TGTGCCAGCAGCTTATCAGGGGGCTTTTCACCCCTCCACTTT.

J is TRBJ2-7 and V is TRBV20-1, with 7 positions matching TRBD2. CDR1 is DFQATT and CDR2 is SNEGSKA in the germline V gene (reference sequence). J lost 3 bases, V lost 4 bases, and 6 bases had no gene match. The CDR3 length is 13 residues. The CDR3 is CSATNRGDYEQYF. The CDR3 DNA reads TGCAGTGCTACAAACCGGGGGGACTACGAGCAGTACTTC.

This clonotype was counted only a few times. The CDR3 coding sequence is TGTGCCAGCAGCCCTTTTAGCGGGGGGGCAGATGAGCAGTTCTTC. Its translation is CASSPFSGGADEQFF. The J gene is TRBJ2-1, the V gene TRBV7-9; 11 bases are a match to TRBD2. Germline assignment: CDR1 SEHNR and CDR2 FQNEAQ (reference sequence). V gave up 5 bases and J gave up 8 bases; unmatched junction bases: 8. The CDR3 contains 15 residues.

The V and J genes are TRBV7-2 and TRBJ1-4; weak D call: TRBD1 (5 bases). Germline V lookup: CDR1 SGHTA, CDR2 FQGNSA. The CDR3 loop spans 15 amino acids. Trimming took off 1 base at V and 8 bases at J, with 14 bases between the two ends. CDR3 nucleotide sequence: TGTGCCAGCAGCTTAGGCCCGGGGCTTGGAGAAAAACTGTTTTTT. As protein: CASSLGPGLGEKLFF. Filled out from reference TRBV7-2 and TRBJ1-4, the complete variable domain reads GAGVSQSPSNKVTEKGKDVELRCDPISGHTALYWYRQSLGQGLEFLIYFQGNSAPDKSGLPSDRFSAERTGGSVSTLTIQRTQQEDSAVYLCASSLGPGLGEKLFFGSGTQLSVL.

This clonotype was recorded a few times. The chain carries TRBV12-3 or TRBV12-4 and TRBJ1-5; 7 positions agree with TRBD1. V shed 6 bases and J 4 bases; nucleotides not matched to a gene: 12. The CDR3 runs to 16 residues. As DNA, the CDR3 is TGTGCCAGCAGCCCCGAACAGGGGAGAGGAAATCAGCCCCAGCATTTT. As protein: CASSPEQGRGNQPQHF.

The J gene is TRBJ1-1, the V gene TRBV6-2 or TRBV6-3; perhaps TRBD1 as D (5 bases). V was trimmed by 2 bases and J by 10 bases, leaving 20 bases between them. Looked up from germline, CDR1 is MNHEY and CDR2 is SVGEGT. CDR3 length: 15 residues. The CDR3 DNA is TGTGCCAGCAGTTACAAACCCCGGGACCCCCTTGGAGCTTTCTTT. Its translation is CASSYKPRDPLGAFF.

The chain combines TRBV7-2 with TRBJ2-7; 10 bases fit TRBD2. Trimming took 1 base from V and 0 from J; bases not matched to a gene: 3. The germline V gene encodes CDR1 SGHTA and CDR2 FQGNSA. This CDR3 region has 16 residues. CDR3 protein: CASSLGPSGSSYEQYF. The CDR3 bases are TGTGCCAGCAGCTTAGGGCCTAGCGGGAGCTCCTACGAGCAGTACTTC. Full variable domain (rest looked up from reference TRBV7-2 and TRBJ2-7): GAGVSQSPSNKVTEKGKDVELRCDPISGHTALYWYRQSLGQGLEFLIYFQGNSAPDKSGLPSDRFSAERTGGSVSTLTIQRTQQEDSAVYLCASSLGPSGSSYEQYFGPGTRLTVT.

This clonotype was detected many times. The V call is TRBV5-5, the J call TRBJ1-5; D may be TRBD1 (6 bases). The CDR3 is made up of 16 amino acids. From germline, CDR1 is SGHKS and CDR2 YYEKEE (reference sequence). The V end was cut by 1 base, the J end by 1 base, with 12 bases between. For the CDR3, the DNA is TGTGCCAGCAGCTTGAGGGGGATGCAGAGCAATCAGCCCCAGCATTTT. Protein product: CASSLRGMQSNQPQHF. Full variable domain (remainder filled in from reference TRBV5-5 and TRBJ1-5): DAGVTQSPTHLIKTRGQQVTLRCSPISGHKSVSWYQQVLGQGPQFIFQYYEKEERGRGNFPDRFSARQFPNYSSELNVNALLLGDSALYLCASSLRGMQSNQPQHFGDGTRLSIL.

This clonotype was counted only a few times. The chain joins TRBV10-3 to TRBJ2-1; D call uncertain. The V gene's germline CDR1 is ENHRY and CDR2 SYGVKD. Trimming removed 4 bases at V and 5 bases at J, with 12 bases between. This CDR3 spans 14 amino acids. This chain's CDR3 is CAISVRVGDNEQFF. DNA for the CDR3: TGTGCCATCAGTGTTCGGGTTGGGGACAATGAGCAGTTCTTC.

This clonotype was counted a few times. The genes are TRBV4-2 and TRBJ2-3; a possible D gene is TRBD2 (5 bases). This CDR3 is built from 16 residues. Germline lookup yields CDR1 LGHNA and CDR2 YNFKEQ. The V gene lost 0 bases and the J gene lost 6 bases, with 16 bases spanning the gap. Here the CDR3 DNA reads TGTGCCAGCAGCCAAGAAGCGGACCTTAAAGTTGATACGCAGTATTTT. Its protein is CASSQEADLKVDTQYF.

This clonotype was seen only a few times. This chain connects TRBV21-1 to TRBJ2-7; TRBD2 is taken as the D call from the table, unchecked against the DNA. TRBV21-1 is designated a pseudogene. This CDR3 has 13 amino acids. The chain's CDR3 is CASSKPPAYEQYF. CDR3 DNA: TGTGCCAGCAGCAAGCCTCCAGCCTACGAGCAGTACTTC.

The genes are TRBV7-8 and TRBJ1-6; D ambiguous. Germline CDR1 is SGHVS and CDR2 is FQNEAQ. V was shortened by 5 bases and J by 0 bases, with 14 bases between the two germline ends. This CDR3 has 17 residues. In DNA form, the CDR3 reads TGTGCCAGCAGCGGGGAGGGAAAAAGCTCCTATAATTCACCCCTCCACTTT. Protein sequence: CASSGEGKSSYNSPLHF. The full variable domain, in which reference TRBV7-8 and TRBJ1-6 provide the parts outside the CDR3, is GAGVSQSPRYKVAKRGQDVALRCDPISGHVSLFWYQQALGQGPEFLTYFQNEAQLDKSGLPSDRFFAERPEGSVSTLKIQRTQQEDSAVYLCASSGEGKSSYNSPLHFGNGTRLTVT.

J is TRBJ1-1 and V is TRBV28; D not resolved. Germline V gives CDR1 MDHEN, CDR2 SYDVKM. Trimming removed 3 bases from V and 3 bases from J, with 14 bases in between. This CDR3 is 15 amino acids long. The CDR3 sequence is CASSFSPRADTEAFF. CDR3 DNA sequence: TGTGCCAGCAGTTTTTCTCCTCGAGCGGACACTGAAGCTTTCTTT.

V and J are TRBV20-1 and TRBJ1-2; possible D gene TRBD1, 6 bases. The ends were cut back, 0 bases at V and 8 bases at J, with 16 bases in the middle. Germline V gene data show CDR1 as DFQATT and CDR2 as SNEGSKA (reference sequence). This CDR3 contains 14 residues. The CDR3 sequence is CSARDIGGLGGYTF. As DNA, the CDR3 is TGCAGTGCTAGAGATATCGGGGGGCTAGGAGGCTACACCTTC.

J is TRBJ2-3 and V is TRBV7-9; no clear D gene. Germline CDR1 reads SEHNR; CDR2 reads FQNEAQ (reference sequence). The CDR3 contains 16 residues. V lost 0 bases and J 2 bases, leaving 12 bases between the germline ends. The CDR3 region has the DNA TGTGCCAGCAGCTTAGCGGTTTCGGCCCTCACAGATACGCAGTATTTT. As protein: CASSLAVSALTDTQYF.